Listed here are 14 T cell receptor beta chains from one sample, sequenced in a study of blood T cell repertoires in COVID-19. The repertoire was sequenced with immunoSEQ multiplex PCR; TCRdb's copy has only in-frame clones and lacks some. The sample yields roughly 200,000 clones, 84% seen once. The sequenced material came from peripheral blood. The receptors stem from a human donor in a cohort sampled during active COVID-19.

The chain recombines TRBV2 with TRBJ2-1; possible D gene TRBD2, 5 bases. Germline V gene lookup returns CDR1 SNHLY and CDR2 FYNNEI. The V end lost 0 bases, the J end lost 9 bases, and 12 bases lay between the germline ends. The CDR3 loop spans 14 amino acids. CDR3 in amino acids: CASSEASGLREQFF. The CDR3 nucleotides read TGTGCCAGCAGTGAAGCGTCAGGACTCCGTGAGCAGTTCTTC. Using reference TRBV2 and TRBJ2-1 for the parts outside the CDR3, the full variable domain is EPEVTQTPSHQVTQMGQEVILRCVPISNHLYFYWYRQILGQKVEFLVSFYNNEISEKSEIFDDQFSVERPDGSNFTLKIRSTKLEDSAMYFCASSEASGLREQFFGPGTRLTVL.

The chain joins TRBV28 to TRBJ1-1; no reliable D call. CDR3 length: 15 residues. Germline lookup yields CDR1 MDHEN and CDR2 SYDVKM. Trimming pared 3 bases from V and 5 bases from J, leaving 16 bases between. The CDR3 nucleotides are TGTGCCAGCAGTTTCTATAGGGCCCCGGGGACTGAAGCTTTCTTT. It codes for CASSFYRAPGTEAFF.

The chain employs TRBV6-1 and TRBJ2-7, with TRBD1 matching over 8 bases. V lost 3 bases and J lost 6; bases outside the gene matches: 13. The CDR3 has 16 amino acids. From germline, CDR1 is MNHNS and CDR2 SASEGT. The chain's CDR3 is CASSDRAQDRDAEQYV. The CDR3 DNA sequence: TGTGCCAGCAGTGATCGTGCCCAGGACAGGGATGCCGAGCAGTACGTC.

The V call is TRBV5-1, the J call TRBJ2-7, with TRBD1 matching 7 bases. CDR1 is SGHRS, CDR2 YFSETQ, per germline. V was pared by 2 bases and J by 10 bases, with 9 bases of the junction left unmatched. The CDR3 is made up of 13 amino acids. The CDR3 reads CASSLQGGGVQYF. DNA of the CDR3: TGCGCCAGCAGCTTACAAGGGGGCGGCGTCCAGTACTTC.

The rearrangement joins TRBV6-6 to TRBJ2-7; 7 bases are a match to TRBD1. Per germline, CDR1 MNHNY and CDR2 SVGAGI (reference sequence). V was pared by 4 bases and J by 3 bases, with 12 bases of the junction left unmatched. The CDR3 consists of 16 residues. The CDR3 reads CASSSISGGGYYEQYF. The CDR3 DNA follows: TGTGCCAGCAGTTCTATATCAGGGGGTGGCTACTACGAGCAGTACTTC.

The gene calls are TRBV5-1 and TRBJ1-6, with 7 bases matching TRBD1. With V trimmed by 7 bases and J by 3 bases, 13 bases remained unmatched. The germline CDR1 and CDR2 sequences are SGHRS and YFSETQ. This CDR3 contains 17 residues. The CDR3 DNA is TGCGCCAGCCGAGACAATCGTCAGGGGGACTATAATTCACCCCTCCACTTT. Translated: CASRDNRQGDYNSPLHF.

This rearrangement joins TRBV2 to TRBJ2-3, with 9 bases aligning to TRBD2. The germline gives CDR1 SNHLY, CDR2 FYNNEI. This CDR3 spans 16 amino acids. Germline trimming cut 4 bases from V and 4 bases from J; bases unmatched to any gene: 9. The CDR3: CASSARAGGRADTQYF. The CDR3 DNA reads TGTGCCAGCAGTGCCAGAGCGGGGGGTAGGGCAGATACGCAGTATTTT.

The chain combines TRBV7-2 with TRBJ2-1; 9 nucleotides agree with TRBD2. This CDR3 is 16 amino acids long. J was trimmed by 8 bases and V by 6 bases; bases with no gene match: 14. Germline lookup yields CDR1 SGHTA and CDR2 FQGNSA. The CDR3 is CASRPDVAGAVYEQFF. The CDR3 region has the DNA TGTGCCAGCAGGCCTGATGTAGCGGGAGCCGTTTATGAGCAGTTCTTC. Based on the CDR3 plus reference TRBV7-2 and TRBJ2-1, the full variable domain is GAGVSQSPSNKVTEKGKDVELRCDPISGHTALYWYRQSLGQGLEFLIYFQGNSAPDKSGLPSDRFSAERTGGSVSTLTIQRTQQEDSAVYLCASRPDVAGAVYEQFFGPGTRLTVL.

This chain joins TRBV28 and TRBJ2-7; D may be TRBD2 (6 bases). Germline CDR1 and CDR2: MDHEN and SYDVKM. This CDR3 has 15 amino acids. V was shortened by 5 bases and J by 7 bases, with 21 bases between the two germline ends. The CDR3 nucleotides read TGTGCCAGCAGTACCGGGAGTGTAGGCAAAGGGGAGCAGTACTTC. Residues: CASSTGSVGKGEQYF.

The rearrangement uses TRBV6-5 and TRBJ2-7; TRBD1 matches at 7 bases. CDR3 size: 14 residues. Trimming cost V 6 bases and J 3 bases; bases outside gene matches: 8. Germline V gives CDR1 MNHEY, CDR2 SVGAGI. The CDR3 is CASRKGQMVYEQYF. The CDR3 nucleotides read TGTGCCAGCAGAAAGGGACAGATGGTCTACGAGCAGTACTTC.

Only a few counts were recorded for this clone. V gene TRBV4-1 combines with J gene TRBJ2-3; D perhaps matches TRBD2 (6 bases). CDR3 length equals 16 residues. V was trimmed by 2 bases and J by 1 base, leaving 13 bases between them. CDR1 and CDR2 from the germline V gene are MGHRA and YSYEKL. CDR3 coding DNA: TGCGCCAGCAGCCAACCCGACTGGGGGGGCACAGATACGCAGTATTTT. Amino acid sequence: CASSQPDWGGTDTQYF.

This clone was counted a few times. V is TRBV5-1 and J is TRBJ2-7; tentative D call: TRBD1 (6 bases). Germline lookup yields CDR1 SGHRS and CDR2 YFSETQ. V lost 1 base and J lost 2, with 10 bases in between. CDR3 size: 14 residues. The CDR3 DNA sequence: TGCGCCAGCAGCTTGCATGAGGGGGCCTACGAGCAGTACGTC. Amino acid sequence: CASSLHEGAYEQYV.

J is TRBJ2-1 and V is TRBV29-1; D call uncertain. Germline V gives CDR1 SQVTM, CDR2 ANQGSEA. V lost 4 bases and J 10 bases, leaving 20 bases between the germline ends. The CDR3 length is 14 residues. The CDR3 here is CSVALQVAPVEQFF. Here the CDR3 DNA reads TGCAGCGTTGCCCTGCAGGTGGCACCTGTAGAGCAGTTCTTC.

The chain joins TRBV2 to TRBJ1-4, with 7 nucleotides matching TRBD1. From germline, CDR1 is SNHLY and CDR2 FYNNEI. V gave up 6 bases and J gave up 0 bases; unmatched junction bases: 1. This CDR3 region has 14 residues. CDR3 protein: CASRTGPTNEKLFF. DNA of the CDR3: TGTGCCAGCAGGACAGGGCCAACTAATGAAAAACTGTTTTTT.